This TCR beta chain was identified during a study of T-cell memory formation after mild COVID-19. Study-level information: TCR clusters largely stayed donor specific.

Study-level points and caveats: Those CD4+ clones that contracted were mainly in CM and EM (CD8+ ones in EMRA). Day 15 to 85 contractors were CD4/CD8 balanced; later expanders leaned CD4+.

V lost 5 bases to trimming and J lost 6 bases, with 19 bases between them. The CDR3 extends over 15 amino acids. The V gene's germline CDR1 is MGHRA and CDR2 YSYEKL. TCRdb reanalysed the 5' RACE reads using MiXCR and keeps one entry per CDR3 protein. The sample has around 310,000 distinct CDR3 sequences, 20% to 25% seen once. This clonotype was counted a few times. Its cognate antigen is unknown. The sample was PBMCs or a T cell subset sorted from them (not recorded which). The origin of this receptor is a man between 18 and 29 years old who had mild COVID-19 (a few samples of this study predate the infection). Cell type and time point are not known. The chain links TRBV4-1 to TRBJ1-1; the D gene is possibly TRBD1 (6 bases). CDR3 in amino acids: CASSKIVQGVPEAFF. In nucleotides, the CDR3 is TGCGCCAGCAGCAAAATCGTACAGGGTGTACCTGAAGCTTTCTTT.